This section outlines one T cell receptor beta chain sequence together with its context. Survey-level TCR beta sequencing used the immunoSEQ assay. Produced via immunoSEQ multiplex PCR; TCRdb's table is partial and in-frame only. This sample has roughly 68,000 clones; around 93% occur once, and the top ten carry around 4.6%. With 6 bases removed from V and 0 bases from J, the gap between germline ends came to 15 bases. Germline V gene sequence: CDR1 LGHNT, CDR2 FRNRAP. The CDR3 is 16 residues long. This receptor was obtained from a man between 35 and 55 years old with rheumatoid arthritis. Sample: PBMCs. The chain has TRBV12-5 and TRBJ1-3; no clear D gene. CDR3 DNA: TGTGCTAGTGGGTTCCCCCGATCCAGCTCTGGAAACACCATATATTTT. Protein sequence: CASGFPRSSSGNTIYF.